The clone carrying this T cell receptor beta chain has only a few counts. TCRdb fed the reads into MiXCR, producing one record per CDR3 protein. Of roughly 500,000 distinct CDR3 sequences in the sample, about 11% are singletons; the top ten hold 9.5% to 13%. This specimen belongs to a study of T cell repertoires in cytomegalovirus infection. Unmatched junction bases numbered 1, after V lost 0 bases and J lost 0 bases. This CDR3 contains 15 residues. Sequencing input: PBMCs. This sequence joins TRBV23-1 and TRBJ1-2, with TRBD1 matching over 7 bases. TRBV23-1 is marked as an open reading frame, function uncertain. The sequence was collected from a human donor in good health (CMV status not recorded). Some clones in this sample may be carry-over from other donors' samples. Here the CDR3 reads CASSQSGTANYGYTF. CDR3 bases: TGCGCCAGCAGTCAATCGGGGACAGCTAACTATGGCTACACCTTC.